These 27 T cell receptor beta chains share one sample of origin, sequenced in a study of T cells in tumors and immune-related adverse events. Only in-frame clones appear in the TCRdb table, and some are missing; sequencing was by immunoSEQ multiplex PCR. The table shows approximately 4,600 clones, with 65% occurring only once. The sequences come from gut tissue, collected from a patient treated with anti-PD-1 therapy. The receptors come from a female donor with metastatic renal cell carcinoma.

The table lists this clone with a count of one. The chain couples TRBV5-8 to TRBJ2-7; 8 nucleotides line up with TRBD2. CDR3 length equals 15 residues. The V gene's germline CDR1 is SGHTS and CDR2 YDEGEE. Trimming removed 5 bases from V and 5 bases from J; junction bases left unmatched: 12. This CDR3 reads CASRAHHLSGNEQYF. The CDR3 DNA is TGTGCCAGCAGGGCCCATCACCTTAGCGGGAACGAGCAGTACTTC.

This chain links TRBV6-5 with TRBJ1-6; D ambiguous. Germline V CDR1 and CDR2: MNHEY, SVGAGI. CDR3 length: 15 residues. The ends were cut back, 5 bases at V and 0 bases at J, with 8 bases in the middle. CDR3 in amino acids: CASSAYSSYNSPLHF. The CDR3 nucleotides read TGTGCCAGCAGTGCCTACAGCTCCTATAATTCACCCCTCCACTTT.

In nucleotides, the CDR3 is TGTGCCAGCATCCCCGGGACAGGGGACTTCAATGAGCAGTTCTTC. Translation: CASIPGTGDFNEQFF. This chain joins TRBV7-9 and TRBJ2-1, with 10 positions matching TRBD1. This CDR3 is built from 15 residues. Germline V CDR1 and CDR2: SEHNR, FQNEAQ (reference sequence). Trimming at V came to 7 bases and at J to 6 bases, leaving 9 bases not matched to a gene. The full variable domain, in which reference TRBV7-9 and TRBJ2-1 provide the parts outside the CDR3, is DTGVSQNPRHKITKRGQNVTFRCDPISEHNRLYWYRQTLGQGPEFLTYFQNEAQLEKSRLLSDRFSAERPKGSFSTLEIQRTEQGDSAMYLCASIPGTGDFNEQFFGPGTRLTVL.

This clone was counted between two and nine times. The chain couples TRBV4-3 to TRBJ1-5; D gene unclear. Per germline, CDR1 LGHNA and CDR2 YSLEER. This CDR3 spans 16 amino acids. V lost 1 base to trimming and J lost 3 bases, with 13 bases between them. The CDR3 DNA follows: TGCGCCAGCAGCCAAGCCCGCGACCGATACAATCAGCCCCAGCATTTT. Amino acids: CASSQARDRYNQPQHF.

This clone was observed a handful of times. J is TRBJ2-5 and V is TRBV30; D possibly matches TRBD1 or TRBD2 (6 bases each). The CDR3 sequence is 15 residues long. V was clipped by 4 bases and J by 1 base, with 16 bases between them. Germline assignment: CDR1 GTSNPN and CDR2 SVGIG (reference sequence). The CDR3 reads CAWTRGVKGQETQYF. CDR3 nucleotide sequence: TGTGCCTGGACTAGGGGGGTGAAGGGCCAAGAGACCCAGTACTTC. The variable domain in full, with the rest retrieved from reference TRBV30 and TRBJ2-5, is SQTIHQWPATLVQPVGSPLSLECTVEGTSNPNLYWYRQAAGRGLQLLFYSVGIGQISSEVPQNLSASRPQDRQFILSSKKLLLSDSGFYLCAWTRGVKGQETQYFGPGTRLLVL.

The rearrangement uses TRBV19 and TRBJ2-6; TRBD1 agrees at 7 bases. The CDR3 extends over 16 amino acids. Trimming removed 5 bases from V and 0 bases from J; junction bases left unmatched: 4. Germline CDR1 is LNHDA and CDR2 is SQIVND (reference sequence). The CDR3 bases are TGTGCCAGTAGTTCAGGGGGATTCTCTGGGGCCAACGTCCTGACTTTC. Translation: CASSSGGFSGANVLTF.

This clone was picked up a small number of times. The chain recombines TRBV7-2 with TRBJ1-1; tentative D call: TRBD1 (5 bases). Trimming took off 1 base at V and 0 bases at J, with 12 bases between the two ends. The CDR3 has 16 amino acids. Germline V gene sequence: CDR1 SGHTA, CDR2 FQGNSA. CDR3 sequence reads: CASSLVGQIMNTEAFF. The CDR3 nucleotides read TGTGCCAGCAGCTTAGTGGGGCAGATCATGAACACTGAAGCTTTCTTT.

V is TRBV5-1 and J is TRBJ2-1; D is unresolved. Germline V gene lookup returns CDR1 SGHRS and CDR2 YFSETQ. The CDR3 extends over 15 amino acids. The V gene lost 1 base and the J gene lost 0 bases, with 8 bases spanning the gap. The CDR3 sequence: CASSLQTTSYNEQFF. In DNA, the CDR3 is TGCGCCAGCAGCTTGCAGACCACCTCCTACAATGAGCAGTTCTTC. Full variable domain (remainder filled in from reference TRBV5-1 and TRBJ2-1): KAGVTQTPRYLIKTRGQQVTLSCSPISGHRSVSWYQQTPGQGLQFLFEYFSETQRNKGNFPGRFSGRQFSNSRSEMNVSTLELGDSALYLCASSLQTTSYNEQFFGPGTRLTVL.

By its share, this clone is medium-sized. This chain links TRBV27 with TRBJ1-5, with D uncertain. The germline CDR1 and CDR2 sequences are MNHEY and SMNVEV (reference sequence). Trimming removed 4 bases from V and 5 bases from J, with 15 bases in between. The CDR3 consists of 15 residues. The DNA of the CDR3 is TGTGCCAGCAGTTCCTCGAGCCGGGTAGATCAGCCCCAGCATTTT. This codes for CASSSSSRVDQPQHF.

This clone was found once. The chain links TRBV11-2 to TRBJ1-2; TRBD1 is a possible D gene (6 bases). Germline V gene data show CDR1 as SGHAT and CDR2 as FQNNGV. The CDR3 has 15 amino acids. With 1 base removed from V and 4 bases from J, the gap between germline ends came to 13 bases. The CDR3 DNA follows: TGTGCCAGCAGCTTAGTTTCGGGGGGCGGCTATGGCTACACCTTC. Amino acid sequence: CASSLVSGGGYGYTF.

This chain joins TRBV7-9 and TRBJ1-5; no firm D call. The CDR3 has 16 amino acids. V lost 7 bases and J 1 base, leaving 17 bases between the germline ends. Looked up from germline, CDR1 is SEHNR and CDR2 is FQNEAQ (reference sequence). The CDR3 sequence: CASTPGWGNSNQPQHF. CDR3 DNA: TGTGCCAGCACCCCCGGCTGGGGAAACAGCAATCAGCCCCAGCATTTT.

The J gene is TRBJ1-1, the V gene TRBV28, with 12 bases lining up with TRBD1. V lost 1 base to trimming and J lost 1 base; unmatched junction nucleotides: 4. CDR1 and CDR2 from the germline V gene are MDHEN and SYDVKM. The CDR3 extends over 17 amino acids. CDR3 in amino acids: CASSLLGTGGTNTEAFF. The CDR3 DNA follows: TGTGCCAGCAGTTTATTAGGGACAGGGGGCACGAACACTGAAGCTTTCTTT.

This clone was seen a handful of times. This sequence joins TRBV7-9 and TRBJ2-7, with unresolved D. CDR1 is SEHNR, CDR2 FQNEAQ, per germline (reference sequence). This CDR3 is 15 amino acids long. Trimming pared 4 bases from V and 6 bases from J, leaving 19 bases between. CDR3 nucleotide sequence: TGTGCCAGCAGCTCCCTAACGGGTAGGTCTGGCGAGCAGTACTTC. It specifies CASSSLTGRSGEQYF. Full variable domain (rest looked up from reference TRBV7-9 and TRBJ2-7): DTGVSQNPRHKITKRGQNVTFRCDPISEHNRLYWYRQTLGQGPEFLTYFQNEAQLEKSRLLSDRFSAERPKGSFSTLEIQRTEQGDSAMYLCASSSLTGRSGEQYFGPGTRLTVT.

For this clone: Since no conserved phenylalanine or tryptophan closes the CDR3, a read error is the likely cause. No DNA is shown, since the ends of the CDR3 on it are uncertain; the CDR3 is the one TCRdb lists. The chain employs TRBV30 and TRBJ2-6; the tabulated D call, TRBD1, remains unverified against the DNA. Germline V gene data show CDR1 as GTSNPN and CDR2 as SVGIG (reference sequence). Termini included, the CDR3 measures 12 amino acids. The CDR3 spells CAWSVKQAAWAR.

V gene TRBV6-6 combines with J gene TRBJ2-7, with 13 bases that match TRBD2. The CDR3 consists of 16 residues. Germline CDR1 reads MNHNY; CDR2 reads SVGAGI (reference sequence). The V and J ends lost 7 bases and 4 bases, in that order; junction bases with no gene match: 10. CDR3 in amino acids: CASTSTSGGARYEQYF. The CDR3 DNA reads as TGTGCCAGCACCTCTACTAGCGGGGGGGCTCGATACGAGCAGTACTTC.

The V and J genes are TRBV27 and TRBJ2-1; D call uncertain. Trimming removed 5 bases from V and 5 bases from J, with 10 bases in between. In germline, CDR1 is MNHEY, CDR2 SMNVEV (reference sequence). The CDR3 covers 13 residues. CDR3 residues: CASSLRRHNEQFF. CDR3 nucleotides: TGTGCCAGCAGTCTCCGAAGGCACAATGAGCAGTTCTTC.

The chain is built from TRBV5-1 and TRBJ2-5, with 10 bases matching TRBD2. Germline V gene sequence: CDR1 SGHRS, CDR2 YFSETQ. The CDR3 covers 16 residues. Unmatched junction bases numbered 9, after V lost 5 bases and J lost 2 bases. CDR3 amino acids: CASRSGGANGQETQYF. CDR3 nucleotides: TGCGCCAGCAGAAGCGGGGGGGCCAATGGGCAAGAGACCCAGTACTTC.

The chain is built from TRBV28 and TRBJ2-1; D gene uncertain. The germline CDR1 and CDR2 sequences are MDHEN and SYDVKM. The length of the CDR3 is 12 residues. The V end lost 5 bases, the J end lost 9 bases, and 11 bases lay between the germline ends. DNA for the CDR3: TGTGCCAGCAGTCCGCCGGTAGGTGAGCAGTTCTTC. This translates into CASSPPVGEQFF. Complete variable domain (other parts from reference TRBV28 and TRBJ2-1): DVKVTQSSRYLVKRTGEKVFLECVQDMDHENMFWYRQDPGLGLRLIYFSYDVKMKEKGDIPEGYSVSREKKERFSLILESASTNQTSMYLCASSPPVGEQFFGPGTRLTVL.

Of note for this clone: This specimen includes other DNA sequences encoding the same CDR3. The gene calls are TRBV13 and TRBJ2-5, with D hard to call. This CDR3 is built from 11 residues. Germline V gene sequence: CDR1 PRHDT, CDR2 FYEKMQ (reference sequence). Trimming removed 3 bases from V and 4 bases from J, with 3 bases in between. The CDR3 nucleotides are TGTGCCAGCAGCTTTGGAGAGACCCAGTACTTC. Amino acids: CASSFGETQYF.

The rearrangement joins TRBV5-1 to TRBJ2-2; 9 bases are shared with TRBD1. CDR1 and CDR2 from the germline V gene are SGHRS and YFSETQ. The CDR3 covers 19 residues. The V gene end was trimmed by 4 bases and the J gene end by 1 base; junction bases not matched to a gene: 14. CDR3 loop: CASSRTPYTGGLNTGELFF. The CDR3 region has the DNA TGCGCCAGCAGCCGAACTCCCTACACAGGGGGCCTGAACACCGGGGAGCTGTTTTTT.

This clone is medium-sized. The V gene is TRBV18, the J gene TRBJ1-1; D not certain. Deletions cut 6 bases from V and 6 bases from J, with 14 bases between. The length of the CDR3 is 13 residues. The germline CDR1 and CDR2 sequences are KGHSH and LQKENI. The CDR3 coding sequence is TGTGCCAGCTCCCATGATTTAGTGGCTGAAGCTTTCTTT. Its protein product is CASSHDLVAEAFF.

This chain connects TRBV5-5 to TRBJ1-1; TRBD1 is a possible D gene (6 bases). There are 16 residues in the CDR3. Trimming removed 1 base at V and 0 bases at J, with 13 bases between. Germline V gives CDR1 SGHKS, CDR2 YYEKEE (reference sequence). This CDR3 reads CASSLQPTGLNTEAFF. Here the CDR3 DNA reads TGTGCCAGCAGCTTGCAACCGACAGGTCTGAACACTGAAGCTTTCTTT.

The V gene is TRBV28, the J gene TRBJ1-5; D gene uncertain. V was trimmed by 6 bases and J by 0 bases, leaving 6 bases between them. There are 13 residues in the CDR3. CDR1 is MDHEN and CDR2 is SYDVKM in the germline V gene. The DNA for the CDR3 is TGTGCCAGCAGAGCGCCTAGCAATCAGCCCCAGCATTTT. This codes for CASRAPSNQPQHF.

The V gene is TRBV21-1, the J gene TRBJ1-1; the table's D gene call, TRBD1, was not cross checked with the DNA. TRBV21-1 counts as a pseudogene. This CDR3 is built from 15 residues. The DNA for the CDR3 is TGTGCCAGCAGCACCCAGTCCAAAGAGAACACTGAAGCTTTCTTT. It translates to CASSTQSKENTEAFF.

This clone was seen just once. The chain combines TRBV21-1 with TRBJ2-3; the table's D gene call, TRBD1, was not cross checked with the DNA. TRBV21-1 is labeled a pseudogene. CDR3 length: 16 amino acids. The CDR3 region is CASSEKDTGPVDTQYF. The CDR3 DNA follows: TGTGCCAGCAGCGAAAAGGACACTGGGCCAGTGGATACGCAGTATTTT.

The chain is built from TRBV7-7 and TRBJ2-2, with D possibly being TRBD1 (6 bases). The V end was cut by 3 bases, the J end by 7 bases, with 12 bases between. The V gene's germline CDR1 is SSHAT and CDR2 FNYEAQ (reference sequence). CDR3 length: 14 amino acids. The CDR3 protein is CASSFNRGSGELFF. DNA of the CDR3: TGTGCCAGCAGCTTTAATAGGGGGAGCGGGGAGCTGTTTTTT.

As for this clone: One end of the junction fails to match germline, which may point to a read error. The chain couples TRBV7-6 to TRBJ1-5; tentative D call: TRBD1 (5 bases). The CDR3 has 15 amino acids. Germline values: CDR1 SGHVS, CDR2 FNYEAQ. CDR3 region: CANSLRDGHNQPQHF. In DNA form, the CDR3 reads TGTGCCAACAGCCTCCGGGACGGACACAATCAGCCCCAGCATTTT.